The 13 T cell receptor beta chains given below trace back to one sample, sequenced in a study of cytomegalovirus exposure and HLA in healthy donors. Assay: immunoSEQ multiplex PCR; the TCRdb copy retains only in-frame clones and omits some. Among more than 85,000 clones, 85% to 90% were seen once, and the ten largest hold almost 1.5%. The source material was PBMCs. The receptors derive from a woman aged 25-40 years in good health and CMV-seropositive.

This clone was seen only once. The chain employs TRBV4-1 and TRBJ2-1; the D is unclear. The CDR3 extends over 17 amino acids. V was cut by 4 bases and J by 0 bases, with 16 bases left in between. CDR1 and CDR2 (germline): MGHRA, YSYEKL. CDR3 region: CASSLSTPWSSYNEQFF. The CDR3 DNA reads TGCGCCAGCAGCCTCTCGACCCCTTGGAGCTCCTACAATGAGCAGTTCTTC.

This chain links TRBV7-9 with TRBJ2-1; D may be TRBD1 (5 bases). The V gene lost 1 base and the J gene lost 9 bases, with 19 bases spanning the gap. CDR1 and CDR2 (germline): SEHNR, FQNEAQ (reference sequence). This CDR3 comprises 16 residues. The CDR3 DNA reads TGTGCCAGCAGCTTAGATCGGTCCGTCAGGGAAACTGAGCAGTTCTTC. Its protein is CASSLDRSVRETEQFF.

This chain uses TRBV15 with TRBJ2-7; 7 positions match TRBD1. The CDR3 consists of 14 residues. Losses at the gene ends were 4 bases for V and 2 bases for J; bases not matched to a gene: 5. Germline assignment: CDR1 LNHNV and CDR2 YYDKDF (reference sequence). The CDR3 reads CATSKDRAAYEQYF. In nucleotides, the CDR3 is TGTGCCACCAGCAAAGACAGGGCGGCCTACGAGCAGTACTTC.

V and J are TRBV5-1 and TRBJ2-2, with 8 bases identical to TRBD2. The V gene end was trimmed by 3 bases and the J gene end by 4 bases; junction bases not matched to a gene: 11. CDR1 and CDR2 from the germline V gene are SGHRS and YFSETQ. This CDR3 is 17 amino acids long. The CDR3 DNA reads TGCGCCAGCAGCTCTTTCAGGACTAGCATGGGCACCGGGGAGCTGTTTTTT. This translates into CASSSFRTSMGTGELFF.

The chain couples TRBV2 to TRBJ1-3, with TRBD1 matching over 9 bases. The CDR3 sequence is 15 residues long. With V trimmed by 2 bases and J by 9 bases, 8 bases remained unmatched. Germline CDR1 SNHLY, CDR2 FYNNEI. CDR3 sequence reads: CASSERGTGFSTIYF. The CDR3 DNA follows: TGTGCCAGCAGTGAAAGGGGGACAGGGTTCAGCACCATATATTTT.

This clone has only one observation. V and J are TRBV6-5 and TRBJ1-1; 8 positions match TRBD1. The CDR3 runs to 15 residues. The J segment lost 1 base and the V segment lost 0 bases, leaving 1 base of the junction unmatched. Germline loops: CDR1 MNHEY, CDR2 SVGAGI. CDR3 region: CASSYSDRGNTEAFF. CDR3 sequence (DNA): TGTGCCAGCAGTTACTCAGACAGGGGGAACACTGAAGCTTTCTTT.

This sequence joins TRBV7-8 and TRBJ1-5, with no clear D. The CDR3 has 15 amino acids. Germline CDR1 SGHVS, CDR2 FQNEAQ. V was clipped by 1 base and J by 0 bases, with 7 bases between them. As DNA, the CDR3 is TGTGCCAGCAGCTTAGTGACAACTAGCAATCAGCCCCAGCATTTT. It is translated as CASSLVTTSNQPQHF.

The chain combines TRBV4-2 with TRBJ2-3; 10 positions agree with TRBD2. CDR3 length: 18 residues. With V trimmed by 0 bases and J by 2 bases, 8 bases remained unmatched. Germline V gene sequence: CDR1 LGHNA, CDR2 YNFKEQ. The CDR3 nucleotides are TGTGCCAGCAGCCAAGATTTACGACTAGCGGGTTACACAGATACGCAGTATTTT. The encoded protein is CASSQDLRLAGYTDTQYF.

The chain combines TRBV11-3 with TRBJ2-7, with TRBD2 as a possible D gene (6 bases). This CDR3 is built from 19 residues. Trimming took off 2 bases at V and 5 bases at J, with 28 bases between the two ends. The germline V gene has CDR1 SGHNT and CDR2 YENEEA. CDR3: CASSLYGAALIVPGDEQYF. The CDR3 nucleotides are TGTGCCAGCAGCTTATACGGGGCCGCCCTCATCGTTCCGGGGGACGAGCAGTACTTC.

V usage is TRBV7-9 and J usage is TRBJ2-1; TRBD1 aligns across 7 bases. This CDR3 contains 15 residues. The germline V gene encodes CDR1 SEHNR and CDR2 FQNEAQ (reference sequence). J was trimmed by 0 bases and V by 4 bases; bases with no gene match: 3. The CDR3 DNA is TGTGCCAGCAGCTACAGGGGAAGCTCCTACAATGAGCAGTTCTTC. It translates to CASSYRGSSYNEQFF.

The rearrangement links TRBV4-2 to TRBJ2-7; D unclear. CDR1 is LGHNA and CDR2 is YNFKEQ in the germline V gene. The germline V and J ends were trimmed by 0 bases and 6 bases, with 9 bases remaining between them. There are 13 residues in the CDR3. This CDR3 is CASSQDSRIEQYF. The CDR3 DNA follows: TGTGCCAGCAGCCAAGATTCGAGGATCGAGCAGTACTTC.

The rearrangement links TRBV4-1 to TRBJ2-7, with 12 bases that match TRBD2. V shed 5 bases, J shed 3 bases, and the junction held 8 bases outside the gene matches. This CDR3 contains 16 residues. Germline loops: CDR1 MGHRA, CDR2 YSYEKL. CDR3 amino acids: CASSSYEGLAGYEQYF. The CDR3 DNA sequence: TGCGCCAGCAGCTCGTATGAGGGACTAGCGGGCTACGAGCAGTACTTC.

The V and J genes are TRBV5-1 and TRBJ2-1; 9 positions match TRBD2. Germline-derived CDR1 and CDR2 are SGHRS and YFSETQ. The CDR3 totals 16 residues. V lost 0 bases to trimming and J lost 7 bases; unmatched junction nucleotides: 8. CDR3 in amino acids: CASSLVLREGLNEQFF. The DNA of the CDR3 is TGCGCCAGCAGCTTGGTGTTGCGGGAGGGCTTAAATGAGCAGTTCTTC.